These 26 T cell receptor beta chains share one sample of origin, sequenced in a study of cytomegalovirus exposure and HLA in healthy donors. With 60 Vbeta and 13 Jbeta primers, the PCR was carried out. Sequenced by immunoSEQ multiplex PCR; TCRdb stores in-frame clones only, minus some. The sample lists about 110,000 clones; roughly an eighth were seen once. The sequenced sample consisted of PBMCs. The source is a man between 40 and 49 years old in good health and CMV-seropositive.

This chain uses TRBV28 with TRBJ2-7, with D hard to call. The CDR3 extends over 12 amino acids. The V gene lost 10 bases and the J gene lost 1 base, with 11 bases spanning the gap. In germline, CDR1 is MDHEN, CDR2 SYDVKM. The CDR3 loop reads CATWAPSYEQYF. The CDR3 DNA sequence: TGTGCCACCTGGGCCCCGTCCTACGAGCAGTACTTC.

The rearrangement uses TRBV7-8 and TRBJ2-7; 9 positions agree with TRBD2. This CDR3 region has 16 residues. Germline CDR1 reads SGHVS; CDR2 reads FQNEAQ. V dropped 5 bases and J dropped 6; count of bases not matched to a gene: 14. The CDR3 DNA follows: TGTGCCAGCAGCCAAAATTCAGGCCTAGCGGGAATCGAGCAGTACTTC. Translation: CASSQNSGLAGIEQYF.

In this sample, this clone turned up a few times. CDR3 nucleotides: TGTGCCACCAGCATAAACAGGGGAGCTGAAGCTTTCTTT. This gives the protein CATSINRGAEAFF. The chain joins TRBV15 to TRBJ1-1, with TRBD1 identical over 7 bases. The CDR3 runs 13 residues. V trimming: 4 bases; J trimming: 6 bases; junction bases outside the gene matches: 5. Looked up from germline, CDR1 is LNHNV and CDR2 is YYDKDF (reference sequence).

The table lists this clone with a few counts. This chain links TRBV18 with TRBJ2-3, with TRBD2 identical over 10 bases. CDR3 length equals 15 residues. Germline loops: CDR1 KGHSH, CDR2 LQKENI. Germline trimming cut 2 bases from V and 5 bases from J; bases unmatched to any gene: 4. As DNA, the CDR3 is TGTGCCAGCTCACCAGGCTCTAGCGGGAGAGATACGCAGTATTTT. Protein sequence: CASSPGSSGRDTQYF.

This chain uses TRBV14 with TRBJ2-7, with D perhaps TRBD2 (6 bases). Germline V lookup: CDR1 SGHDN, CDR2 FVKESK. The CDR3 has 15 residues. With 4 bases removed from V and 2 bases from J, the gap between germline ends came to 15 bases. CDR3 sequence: CASSRFWGDPYEQYF. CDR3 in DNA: TGTGCCAGCAGCCGATTTTGGGGGGATCCCTACGAGCAGTACTTC.

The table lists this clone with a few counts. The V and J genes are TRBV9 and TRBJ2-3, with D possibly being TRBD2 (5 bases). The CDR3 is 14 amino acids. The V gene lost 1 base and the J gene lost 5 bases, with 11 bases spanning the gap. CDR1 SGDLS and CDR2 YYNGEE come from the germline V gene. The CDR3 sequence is CASSVTAEGDTQYF. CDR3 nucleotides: TGTGCCAGCAGCGTAACGGCAGAGGGAGATACGCAGTATTTT.

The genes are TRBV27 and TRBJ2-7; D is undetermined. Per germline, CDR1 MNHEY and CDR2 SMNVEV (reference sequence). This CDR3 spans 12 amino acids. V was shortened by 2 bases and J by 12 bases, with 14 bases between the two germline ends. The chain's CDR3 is CASSLRSDIWYF. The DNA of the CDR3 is TGTGCCAGCAGTTTACGATCCGACATCTGGTACTTC.

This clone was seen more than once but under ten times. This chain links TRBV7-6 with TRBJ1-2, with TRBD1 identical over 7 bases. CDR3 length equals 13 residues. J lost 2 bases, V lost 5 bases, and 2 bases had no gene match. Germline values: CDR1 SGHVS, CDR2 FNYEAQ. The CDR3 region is CASSQGGNYGYTF. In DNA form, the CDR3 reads TGTGCCAGCAGCCAGGGGGGAAACTATGGCTACACCTTC.

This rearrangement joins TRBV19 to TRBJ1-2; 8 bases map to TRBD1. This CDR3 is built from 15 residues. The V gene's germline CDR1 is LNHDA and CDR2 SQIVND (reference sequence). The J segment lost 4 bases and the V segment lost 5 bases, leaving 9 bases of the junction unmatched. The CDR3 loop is CASSSGQGATYGYTF. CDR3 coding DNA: TGTGCCAGTAGTTCCGGACAGGGAGCCACCTATGGCTACACCTTC.

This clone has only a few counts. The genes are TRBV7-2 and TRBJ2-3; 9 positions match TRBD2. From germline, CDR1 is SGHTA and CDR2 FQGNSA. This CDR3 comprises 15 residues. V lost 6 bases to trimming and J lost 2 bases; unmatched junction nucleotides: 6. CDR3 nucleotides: TGTGCCAGCAGGTTTAGCGGGAGTATCACAGATACGCAGTATTTT. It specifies CASRFSGSITDTQYF.

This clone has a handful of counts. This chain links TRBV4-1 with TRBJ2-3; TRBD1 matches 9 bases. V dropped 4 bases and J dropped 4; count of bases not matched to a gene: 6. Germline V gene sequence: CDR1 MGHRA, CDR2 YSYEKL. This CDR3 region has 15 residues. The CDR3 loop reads CASSPIDRGADTQYF. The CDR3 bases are TGCGCCAGCAGCCCCATTGACAGGGGGGCAGATACGCAGTATTTT.

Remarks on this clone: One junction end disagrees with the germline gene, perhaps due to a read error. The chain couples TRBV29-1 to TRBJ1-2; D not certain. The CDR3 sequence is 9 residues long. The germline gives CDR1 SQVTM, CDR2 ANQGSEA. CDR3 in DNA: TGTAGAGCCGGCGGCGGCTACACCTTC. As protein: CRAGGGYTF.

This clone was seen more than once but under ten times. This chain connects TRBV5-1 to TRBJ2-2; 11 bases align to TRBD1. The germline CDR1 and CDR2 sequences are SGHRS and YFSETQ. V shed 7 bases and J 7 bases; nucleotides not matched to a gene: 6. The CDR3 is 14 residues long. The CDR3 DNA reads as TGCGCCAGCCACGGGACAGGGGGAATCGGGGAGCTGTTTTTT. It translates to CASHGTGGIGELFF.

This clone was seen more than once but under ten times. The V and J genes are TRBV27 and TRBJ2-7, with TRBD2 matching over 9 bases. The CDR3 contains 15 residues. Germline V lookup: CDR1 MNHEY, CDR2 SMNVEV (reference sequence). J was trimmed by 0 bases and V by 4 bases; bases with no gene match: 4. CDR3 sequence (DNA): TGTGCCAGCAGTTCCCCAGCGGGAGGCTCCTACGAGCAGTACTTC. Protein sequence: CASSSPAGGSYEQYF.

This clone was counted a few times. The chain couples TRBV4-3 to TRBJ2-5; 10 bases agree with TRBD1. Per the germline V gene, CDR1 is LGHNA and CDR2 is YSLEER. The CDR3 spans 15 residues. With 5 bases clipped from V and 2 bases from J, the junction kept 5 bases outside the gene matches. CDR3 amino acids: CASSRGTGDQETQYF. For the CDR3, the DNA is TGCGCCAGCAGCAGAGGGACAGGGGATCAAGAGACCCAGTACTTC.

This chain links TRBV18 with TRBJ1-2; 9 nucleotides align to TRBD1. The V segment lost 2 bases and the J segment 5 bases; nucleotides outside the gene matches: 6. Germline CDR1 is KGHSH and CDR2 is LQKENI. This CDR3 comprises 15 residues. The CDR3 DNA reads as TGTGCCAGCTCACCATCGGGACAGGGTATTTATGGCTACACCTTC. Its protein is CASSPSGQGIYGYTF. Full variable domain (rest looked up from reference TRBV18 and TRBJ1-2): NAGVMQNPRHLVRRRGQEARLRCSPMKGHSHVYWYRQLPEEGLKFMVYLQKENIIDESGMPKERFSAEFPKEGPSILRIQQVVRGDSAAYFCASSPSGQGIYGYTFGSGTRLTVV.

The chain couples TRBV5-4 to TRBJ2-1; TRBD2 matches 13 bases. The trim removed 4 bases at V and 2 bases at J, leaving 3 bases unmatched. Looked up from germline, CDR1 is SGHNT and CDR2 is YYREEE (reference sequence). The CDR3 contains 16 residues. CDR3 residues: CASSAGTSGAYNEQFF. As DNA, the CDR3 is TGTGCCAGCAGCGCCGGGACTAGCGGGGCCTACAATGAGCAGTTCTTC.

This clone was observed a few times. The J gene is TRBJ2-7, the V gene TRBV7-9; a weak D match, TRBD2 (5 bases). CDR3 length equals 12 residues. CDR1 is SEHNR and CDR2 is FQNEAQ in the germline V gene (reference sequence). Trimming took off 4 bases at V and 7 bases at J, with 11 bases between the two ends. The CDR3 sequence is CASSSGLLEQYF. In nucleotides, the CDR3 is TGTGCCAGCAGCTCAGGACTCCTTGAGCAGTACTTC.

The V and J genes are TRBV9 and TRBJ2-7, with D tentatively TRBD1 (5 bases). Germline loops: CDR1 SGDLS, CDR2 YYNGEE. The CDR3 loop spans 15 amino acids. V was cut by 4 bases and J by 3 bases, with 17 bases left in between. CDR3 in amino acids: CASSLLLAGNYEQYF. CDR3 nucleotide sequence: TGTGCCAGCAGCCTTCTTTTGGCAGGGAACTACGAGCAGTACTTC. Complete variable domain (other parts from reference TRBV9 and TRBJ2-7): DSGVTQTPKHLITATGQRVTLRCSPRSGDLSVYWYQQSLDQGLQFLIQYYNGEERAKGNILERFSAQQFPDLHSELNLSSLELGDSALYFCASSLLLAGNYEQYFGPGTRLTVT.

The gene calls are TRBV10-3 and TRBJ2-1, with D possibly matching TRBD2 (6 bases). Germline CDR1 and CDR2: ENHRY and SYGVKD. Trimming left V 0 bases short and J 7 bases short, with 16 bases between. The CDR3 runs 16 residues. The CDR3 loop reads CAISESTSGRWNEQFF. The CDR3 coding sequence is TGTGCCATCAGTGAGTCAACGTCCGGGAGATGGAATGAGCAGTTCTTC.

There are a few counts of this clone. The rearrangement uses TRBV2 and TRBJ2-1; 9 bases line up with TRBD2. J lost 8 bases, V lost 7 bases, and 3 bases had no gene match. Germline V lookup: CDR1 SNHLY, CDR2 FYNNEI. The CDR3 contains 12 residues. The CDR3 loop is CASNLAGYEQFF. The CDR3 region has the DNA TGTGCCAGCAACCTAGCGGGATATGAGCAGTTCTTC.

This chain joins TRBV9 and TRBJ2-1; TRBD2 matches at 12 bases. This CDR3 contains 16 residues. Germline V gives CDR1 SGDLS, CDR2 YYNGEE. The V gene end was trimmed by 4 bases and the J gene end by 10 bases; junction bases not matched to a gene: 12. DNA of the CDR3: TGTGCCAGCAGCCCTTTATGGACTAGCGGGATTTTCGAGCAGTTCTTC. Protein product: CASSPLWTSGIFEQFF.

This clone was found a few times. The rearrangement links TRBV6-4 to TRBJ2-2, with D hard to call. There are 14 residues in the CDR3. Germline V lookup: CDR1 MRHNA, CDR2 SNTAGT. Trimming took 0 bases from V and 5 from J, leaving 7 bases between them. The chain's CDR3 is CASSDSSETGELFF. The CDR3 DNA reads TGTGCCAGCAGTGACTCGAGCGAGACCGGGGAGCTGTTTTTT.

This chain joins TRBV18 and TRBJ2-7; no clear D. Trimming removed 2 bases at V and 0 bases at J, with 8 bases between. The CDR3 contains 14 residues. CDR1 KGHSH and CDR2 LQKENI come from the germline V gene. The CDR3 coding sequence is TGTGCCAGCTCACCAGCGGCCTCCTCCTACGAGCAGTACTTC. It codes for CASSPAASSYEQYF.

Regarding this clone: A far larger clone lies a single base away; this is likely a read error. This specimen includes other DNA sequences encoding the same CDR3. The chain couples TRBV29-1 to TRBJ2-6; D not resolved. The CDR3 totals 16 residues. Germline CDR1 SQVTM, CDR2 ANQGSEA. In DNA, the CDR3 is TGCAGCGTTGGTAATTTGTGGCCACCTGGCGCCAACGTCCTGACTTTC. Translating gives CSVGNLWPPGANVLTF.

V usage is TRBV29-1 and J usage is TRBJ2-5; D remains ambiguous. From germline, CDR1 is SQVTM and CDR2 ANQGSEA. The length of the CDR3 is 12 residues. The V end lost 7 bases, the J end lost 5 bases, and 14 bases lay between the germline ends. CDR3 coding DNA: TGCAGCGGTTTAAAAGTCGGGGAGACCCAGTACTTC. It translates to CSGLKVGETQYF.